This T cell receptor (beta chain) appears in the sequencing data of a study of cytomegalovirus exposure and HLA in healthy donors. Germline CDR1 is SGHNT and CDR2 is YYREEE (reference sequence). The CDR3 has 13 residues. The germline V and J ends were trimmed by 4 bases and 1 base, with 8 bases remaining between them. A multiplex PCR was run with 60 Vbeta primers and 13 Jbeta primers. Repertoires were generated with immunoSEQ multiplex PCR, while TCRdb's copy carries only in-frame clones and drops some. This sample contains roughly 100,000 clones. The sample comprised PBMCs. This clonotype was sampled from a man aged 35 to 55 in good health and CMV-seronegative. V gene TRBV5-4 combines with J gene TRBJ2-5; D is possibly TRBD2 (5 bases). This chain's CDR3 is CASSAGGQETQYF. CDR3 nucleotide sequence: TGTGCCAGCAGCGCGGGCGGCCAAGAGACCCAGTACTTC.